The clone carrying this TCR beta chain has at least ten counts. As yet, its antigen is unknown. The CDR3 has 15 residues. Deletions cut 2 bases from V and 5 bases from J, with 13 bases between. Germline CDR1 reads SGHTA; CDR2 reads FQGNSA. This specimen belongs to a study of T-cell reconstitution after alpha-beta-depleted transplantation in children. Whole-study results and caveats: At the one-year point after transplant, T-cell counts and TCRbeta diversity were found to come mostly from T cells that had been newly produced. About two months after transplant, alpha-beta T cells reportedly came from several hundred expanded graft clones. Where some patients showed high TCRbeta diversity at day 60, it came from recipient T cells and thymic progenitors that had survived.

During its preparation, the TCRbeta library received unique molecular identifiers. Via MiXCR, TCRdb re-called the PCR reads, giving one row per CDR3 protein. This table holds 200,000 to 250,000 distinct CDR3 sequences, under 9.5% found once. This sequence originates from a male patient between 10 and 17 years old who had a stem cell transplant for acute lymphoblastic leukemia, so the T cells may come from the graft donor. The sample in question was PBMCs, mostly from graft donor cells, obtained 180 days after TCRalphabeta/CD19-depleted stem cell transplant. The chain carries TRBV7-2 and TRBJ2-1; D is undetermined. CDR3 residues: CASSLNLPEDNEQFF. The CDR3 coding sequence is TGTGCCAGCAGCTTAAACCTCCCGGAAGACAATGAGCAGTTCTTC.